What follows describes a single T cell receptor beta chain. Clones were sequenced by immunoSEQ multiplex PCR, and TCRdb holds only the in-frame ones, with some missing. The table has 46,000 or so clones, roughly 90% seen once. These data originate in a study of OX40 agonist ivuxolimab in advanced cancers. With autoimmune disease history or systemic immunosuppression, patients were excluded. The specimen was CD4+ or CD8+ T cells sorted from blood, collected in a trial of the OX40 agonist ivuxolimab. This clonotype originated in an adult with an advanced solid tumor such as melanoma, head and neck, liver or kidney cancer.

This CDR3 reads CASLRGGNTEAFF. The CDR3 bases are TGTGCCAGCCTCAGGGGCGGGAACACTGAAGCTTTCTTT. The rearrangement links TRBV5-6 to TRBJ1-1; perhaps TRBD1 as D (6 bases). The germline V gene encodes CDR1 SGHDT and CDR2 YYEEEE. The V end was cut by 7 bases, the J end by 1 base, with 11 bases between. This CDR3 contains 13 residues.